Sequencing of this T cell receptor (beta chain) was carried out in a study of neoadjuvant anti-PD-1 for oral cavity cancer. As for the study in general: Nivolumab at 3 mg/kg was mostly given biweekly, three to four doses, pre-surgery.

The trim removed 0 bases at V and 4 bases at J, leaving 9 bases unmatched. Per the germline V gene, CDR1 is SGDLS and CDR2 is YYNGEE. The CDR3 covers 16 residues. Sequencing was performed with immunoSEQ multiplex PCR; in TCRdb, only in-frame clones are kept and a portion is missing. In the table there are 55,000 to 75,000 clones, 85% to 90% of which are singletons. This sample's time point: after neoadjuvant nivolumab, at surgical resection. The rearrangement links TRBV9 to TRBJ2-7; 8 positions agree with TRBD1. This TCR was sampled from a person aged 35 to 85 with oral cavity squamous cell carcinoma. The sequencing here drew on PBMCs, taken after nivolumab (anti-PD-1) treatment. The CDR3 sequence is CASSVESDRGLYEQYF. CDR3 bases: TGTGCCAGCAGCGTAGAGTCCGACAGGGGATTGTACGAGCAGTACTTC.